This T cell receptor (beta chain) was captured in a study of T cell responses to AZD1222 COVID-19 vaccine. Study results and caveats: Nearly half of spike-specific TCRs reportedly target unmutated variant regions.

The V gene lost 0 bases and the J gene lost 1 base, with 7 bases spanning the gap. Per the germline V gene, CDR1 is SGHNT and CDR2 is YYREEE (reference sequence). This CDR3 spans 14 amino acids. This clone has only a few counts. Its antigen is not identified. Only in-frame clones appear in the TCRdb table, and some are missing; sequencing was by immunoSEQ multiplex PCR. The sample has over 100,000 clones; 88% are singletons. The chain employs TRBV5-4 and TRBJ1-1; D call uncertain. This TCR came from an adult in good health. This specimen was peripheral blood, taken on day 0 of AZD1222 vaccination. Here the CDR3 reads CASSLVAGNTEAFF. The DNA for the CDR3 is TGTGCCAGCAGCTTGGTAGCGGGGAACACTGAAGCTTTCTTT.